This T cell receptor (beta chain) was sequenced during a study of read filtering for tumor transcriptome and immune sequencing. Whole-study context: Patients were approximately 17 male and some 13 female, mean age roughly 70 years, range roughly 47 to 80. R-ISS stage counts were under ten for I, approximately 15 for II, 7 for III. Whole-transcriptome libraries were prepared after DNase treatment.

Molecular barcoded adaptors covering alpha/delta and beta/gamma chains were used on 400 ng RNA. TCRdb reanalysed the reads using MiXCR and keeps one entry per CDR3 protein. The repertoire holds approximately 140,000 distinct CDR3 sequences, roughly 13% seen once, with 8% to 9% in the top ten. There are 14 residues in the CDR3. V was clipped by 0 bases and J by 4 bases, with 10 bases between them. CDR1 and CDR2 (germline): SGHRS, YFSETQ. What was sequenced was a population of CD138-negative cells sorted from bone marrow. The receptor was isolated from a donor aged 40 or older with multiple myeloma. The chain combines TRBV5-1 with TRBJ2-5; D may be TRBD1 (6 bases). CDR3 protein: CASSLDRDAETQYF. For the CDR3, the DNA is TGCGCCAGCAGCTTGGACAGGGATGCAGAGACCCAGTACTTC.